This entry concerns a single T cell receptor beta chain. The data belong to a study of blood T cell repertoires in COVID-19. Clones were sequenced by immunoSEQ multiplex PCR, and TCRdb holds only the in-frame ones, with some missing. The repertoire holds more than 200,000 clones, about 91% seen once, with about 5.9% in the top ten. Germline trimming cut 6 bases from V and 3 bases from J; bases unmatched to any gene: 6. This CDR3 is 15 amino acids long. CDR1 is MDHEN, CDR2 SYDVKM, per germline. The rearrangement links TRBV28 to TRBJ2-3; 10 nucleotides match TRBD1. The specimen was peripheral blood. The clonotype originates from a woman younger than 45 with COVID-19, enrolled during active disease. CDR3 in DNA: TGTGCCAGCAGGAACCCGGGACAGGGGACAGATACGCAGTATTTT. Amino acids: CASRNPGQGTDTQYF.